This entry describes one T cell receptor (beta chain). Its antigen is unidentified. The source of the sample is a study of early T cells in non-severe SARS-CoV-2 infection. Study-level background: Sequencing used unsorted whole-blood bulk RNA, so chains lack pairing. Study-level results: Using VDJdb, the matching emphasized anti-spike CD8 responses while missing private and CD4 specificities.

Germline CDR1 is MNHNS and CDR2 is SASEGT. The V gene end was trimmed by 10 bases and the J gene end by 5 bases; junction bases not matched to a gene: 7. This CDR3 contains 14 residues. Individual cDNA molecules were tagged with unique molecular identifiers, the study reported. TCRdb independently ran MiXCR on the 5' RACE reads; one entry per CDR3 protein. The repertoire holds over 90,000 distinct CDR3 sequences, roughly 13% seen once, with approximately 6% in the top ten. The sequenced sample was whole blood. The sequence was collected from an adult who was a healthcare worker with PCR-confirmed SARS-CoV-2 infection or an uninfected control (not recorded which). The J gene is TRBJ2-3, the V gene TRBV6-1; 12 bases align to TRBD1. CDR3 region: CATTRDRGRDTQYF. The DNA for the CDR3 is TGTGCCACCACCCGGGACAGGGGGCGAGATACGCAGTATTTT.